What follows are 21 T cell receptor beta chains derived from one specimen sequenced in a study of cytomegalovirus exposure and HLA in healthy donors. Vbeta (60) and Jbeta (13) primers were used in the PCR. Here immunoSEQ multiplex PCR was the method, and the copy in TCRdb shows in-frame clones only, minus some. The data show about 40,000 clones, under 70% seen once. The material sequenced was PBMCs. The receptors derive from a man in his 60s in good health and CMV-seropositive.

The chain employs TRBV1 and TRBJ2-5; the DNA was not compared with TRBD1, the D call given in the table. TRBV1 is described as a pseudogene. The CDR3 spans 11 residues. The CDR3 nucleotides read TGCACCAGCAGCCGGGCCGAGACCCAGTACTTC. Protein sequence: CTSSRAETQYF.

This chain connects TRBV25-1 to TRBJ1-1; TRBD1 matches 8 bases. Trimming at V came to 7 bases and at J to 11 bases, leaving 12 bases not matched to a gene. The CDR3 extends over 13 amino acids. From germline, CDR1 is MGHDK and CDR2 SYGVNS. In DNA, the CDR3 is TGTGCCAGCACGGGCCAGGGGGCGGTGAGGGCTTTCTTT. Translating gives CASTGQGAVRAFF.

This clone was counted once. V and J are TRBV4-2 and TRBJ2-7; D might be TRBD1 (6 bases). From germline, CDR1 is LGHNA and CDR2 YNFKEQ. Trimming stripped 2 bases from V and 2 bases from J, with 16 bases between. The CDR3 loop spans 16 amino acids. CDR3 DNA sequence: TGTGCCAGCAGCCAAAACCCCCGACAGGTGCCCTACGAGCAGTACTTC. It is translated as CASSQNPRQVPYEQYF.

This clone has just a few counts. This CDR3 reads CATSRDRLGESYNEQFF. In nucleotides, the CDR3 is TGTGCCACCAGCAGAGATCGCTTGGGAGAATCCTACAATGAGCAGTTCTTC. The V gene is TRBV15, the J gene TRBJ2-1, with TRBD2 as a possible D gene (5 bases). The CDR3 runs 17 residues. Germline V lookup: CDR1 LNHNV, CDR2 YYDKDF (reference sequence). The germline V and J ends were trimmed by 0 bases and 1 base, with 13 bases remaining between them.

The gene calls are TRBV5-4 and TRBJ2-2; D is uncertain. CDR1 and CDR2 from the germline V gene are SGHNT and YYREEE (reference sequence). This CDR3 is built from 16 residues. Trimming left V 0 bases short and J 1 base short, with 10 bases between. Written as DNA, the CDR3 is TGTGCCAGCAGCTTGGGACCTAGGATGAACACCGGGGAGCTGTTTTTT. Protein: CASSLGPRMNTGELFF.

The V call is TRBV9, the J call TRBJ1-4; 7 nucleotides line up with TRBD1. Germline lookup yields CDR1 SGDLS and CDR2 YYNGEE. Trimming removed 4 bases from V and 8 bases from J; junction bases left unmatched: 8. This CDR3 has 14 amino acids. The chain's CDR3 is CASSPRQGNEKLFF. For the CDR3, the DNA is TGTGCCAGCAGCCCAAGACAGGGTAACGAAAAACTGTTTTTT.

This clone was observed a handful of times. The J gene is TRBJ2-7, the V gene TRBV11-3; 9 positions match TRBD2. The CDR3 extends over 15 amino acids. Looked up from germline, CDR1 is SGHNT and CDR2 is YENEEA. V shed 5 bases and J 4 bases; nucleotides not matched to a gene: 9. The CDR3: CASSPSSGDQYEQYF. As DNA, the CDR3 is TGTGCCAGCAGCCCATCTAGCGGGGACCAATACGAGCAGTACTTC.

This rearrangement joins TRBV30 to TRBJ2-3, with 7 bases fitting TRBD2. Losses at the gene ends were 2 bases for V and 5 bases for J; bases not matched to a gene: 7. The CDR3 extends over 14 amino acids. CDR1 and CDR2 from the germline V gene are GTSNPN and SVGIG (reference sequence). DNA for the CDR3: TGTGCCTGGAGTCGAAAGGGAGGGATAGATACGCAGTATTTT. Translating gives CAWSRKGGIDTQYF.

With respect to this clone: It is likely a read error: a sequence one base away is far more abundant. This chain uses TRBV29-1 with TRBJ2-1; TRBD2 agrees at 9 bases. V shed 1 base, J shed 8 bases, and the junction held 12 bases outside the gene matches. CDR3 size: 16 residues. CDR1 and CDR2 from the germline V gene are SQVTM and ANQGSEA. CDR3 sequence reads: CSVEGGASGAYYEQFF. For the CDR3, the DNA is TGCAGCGTTGAAGGAGGGGCTAGCGGGGCATACTATGAGCAGTTCTTC.

The chain has TRBV5-1 and TRBJ2-5; possibly TRBD1 for D (6 bases). CDR3 size: 14 residues. V lost 0 bases, J lost 5 bases, and 11 bases lay in between. Germline V gives CDR1 SGHRS, CDR2 YFSETQ. In DNA form, the CDR3 reads TGCGCCAGCAGCTTGGCCACAGGGTGGGAGACCCAGTACTTC. Its translation: CASSLATGWETQYF.

The J gene is TRBJ1-1, the V gene TRBV4-3; D is uncertain. This CDR3 region has 15 residues. Germline CDR1 is LGHNA and CDR2 is YSLEER. V was pared by 4 bases and J by 2 bases, with 14 bases between. The DNA for the CDR3 is TGCGCCAGCAGCCCCACCTCCGGGATAAACACTGAAGCTTTCTTT. Its protein is CASSPTSGINTEAFF.

The V call is TRBV25-1, the J call TRBJ2-5; D remains unclear. The DNA end favors TRBJ2-7, so the J call may be wrong. This CDR3 is built from 15 residues. Germline V gene lookup returns CDR1 MGHDK and CDR2 SYGVNS. The CDR3 sequence: CASPCPGGGDYEQYF. For the CDR3, the DNA is TGTGCCAGCCCTTGCCCCGGTGGCGGAGATTACGAGCAGTACTTC.

The CDR3 nucleotides are TGTGCCAGCAGTTTAGGGGGGATCTGGCTTGAAGCTTTCTTT. Its translation is CASSLGGIWLEAFF. The chain uses TRBV27 and TRBJ1-1; perhaps TRBD1 as D (5 bases). V shed 2 bases and J shed 7 bases, with 14 bases lying between them. The CDR3 consists of 14 residues. Looked up from germline, CDR1 is MNHEY and CDR2 is SMNVEV (reference sequence).

On this clone itself: This sample includes further DNA sequences coding for the same CDR3. V gene TRBV9 combines with J gene TRBJ2-3; D is undetermined. V was trimmed by 0 bases and J by 0 bases, leaving 8 bases between them. In germline, CDR1 is SGDLS, CDR2 YYNGEE. The CDR3 contains 15 residues. CDR3 nucleotide sequence: TGTGCCAGCAGCGTAGGTGGGCTTAGCACAGATACGCAGTATTTT. Its translation is CASSVGGLSTDTQYF.

Worth noting for this clone: Other DNA sequences from this sample encode an identical CDR3 as well. The chain carries TRBV7-2 and TRBJ2-3; 13 bases are shared with TRBD2. The ends lost 3 bases at V and 5 bases at J; junction bases unmatched: 5. The CDR3 has 16 residues. Germline-derived CDR1 and CDR2 are SGHTA and FQGNSA. CDR3 nucleotides: TGTGCCAGCAGCTTCGGACTAGCGGGAGCTGAAGATACGCAGTATTTT. Translation: CASSFGLAGAEDTQYF.

This chain joins TRBV7-2 and TRBJ1-2, with 10 nucleotides matching TRBD1. CDR1 SGHTA and CDR2 FQGNSA come from the germline V gene. This CDR3 region has 14 residues. Trimming cost V 5 bases and J 7 bases; bases outside gene matches: 7. The CDR3 is CASSTGQGRGGYTF. CDR3 nucleotide sequence: TGTGCCAGCAGCACGGGACAGGGGAGGGGTGGCTACACCTTC.

In DNA form, the CDR3 reads TGTGCCAGCAGCTTAATGGGGGGTACCGATACGCAGTATTTT. Translated, it gives CASSLMGGTDTQYF. The rearrangement links TRBV7-3 to TRBJ2-3; possibly TRBD2 for D (6 bases). The CDR3 length is 14 residues. The germline V gene encodes CDR1 SGHTA and CDR2 FQGTGA. The V end was cut by 1 base, the J end by 6 bases, with 11 bases between.

The CDR3 DNA sequence: TGTGCCATCAGTGACAAGGACAGGGGGAATCAGCCCCAGCATTTT. Its translation: CAISDKDRGNQPQHF. The chain carries TRBV10-3 and TRBJ1-5; 10 nucleotides match TRBD1. J lost 4 bases, V lost 3 bases, and 3 bases had no gene match. Germline assignment: CDR1 ENHRY and CDR2 SYGVKD. The CDR3 is 15 residues long.

This chain links TRBV4-1 with TRBJ2-3; D is possibly TRBD1 (6 bases). The CDR3 totals 14 residues. Germline CDR1 and CDR2: MGHRA and YSYEKL. Trimming took off 7 bases at V and 1 base at J, with 12 bases between the two ends. CDR3 sequence (DNA): TGCGCCAGCACAAGGGACATCGGCACAGATACGCAGTATTTT. It specifies CASTRDIGTDTQYF.

V is TRBV5-4 and J is TRBJ2-6; tentatively, D is TRBD1 (5 bases). V lost 0 bases, J lost 0 bases, and 7 bases lay in between. There are 16 residues in the CDR3. Germline V gene sequence: CDR1 SGHNT, CDR2 YYREEE (reference sequence). For the CDR3, the DNA is TGTGCCAGCAGCTTGGAAGGGGCCTCTGGGGCCAACGTCCTGACTTTC. It encodes CASSLEGASGANVLTF.

V usage is TRBV7-9 and J usage is TRBJ2-5, with 7 bases identical to TRBD2. The CDR3 length is 16 residues. Germline V CDR1 and CDR2: SEHNR, FQNEAQ (reference sequence). With 5 bases clipped from V and 5 bases from J, the junction kept 14 bases outside the gene matches. This CDR3 is CASSSIAGLGEETQYF. The CDR3, as DNA: TGTGCCAGCAGCAGCATAGCGGGCCTTGGGGAGGAGACCCAGTACTTC.